The 8 T cell receptor beta chains below come from one sample, sequenced in a study of beta chain features in type 1 diabetes. Points from the study as a whole: All four CD4+ subsets from Type 1 diabetes patients carried moderately but significantly shorter TCRB CDR3s.

These receptors are not linked to any known antigen. Reverse transcription of all isolated RNA meant that expressed TCRB transcripts were sequenced. Only in-frame clones appear in the TCRdb table, and some are missing; sequencing was by immunoSEQ multiplex PCR. The table records hundreds of thousands of clones, more than 13% of them present only once. Input material: naive CD4+ T cells from blood. The source is a man between 18 and 35 years old with type 1 diabetes.

This clone was counted only a few times. This chain connects TRBV7-2 to TRBJ1-6, with a weak D call TRBD1 (5 bases). Germline V CDR1 and CDR2: SGHTA, FQGNSA. The CDR3 extends over 15 amino acids. Trimming left V 0 bases short and J 8 bases short, with 11 bases between. CDR3 amino acids: CASSLANRSHSPLHF. The DNA for the CDR3 is TGTGCCAGCAGCTTAGCGAACAGGTCGCATTCACCCCTCCACTTT.

This clone has a handful of counts. This sequence joins TRBV7-9 and TRBJ1-6; TRBD1 aligns across 7 bases. The ends lost 3 bases at V and 5 bases at J; junction bases unmatched: 4. Per the germline V gene, CDR1 is SEHNR and CDR2 is FQNEAQ (reference sequence). This CDR3 is 15 amino acids long. In DNA, the CDR3 is TGTGCCAGCAGCTTTTCGACAGGGAATAATTCACCCCTCCACTTT. It is translated as CASSFSTGNNSPLHF.

The chain is built from TRBV9 and TRBJ2-1, with D possibly matching TRBD2 (6 bases). The CDR3 length is 15 residues. Trimming left V 1 base short and J 5 bases short, with 13 bases between. In germline, CDR1 is SGDLS, CDR2 YYNGEE. The CDR3 DNA reads TGTGCCAGCAGCGTATCCGGGGGAGGCCACAATGAGCAGTTCTTC. It translates to CASSVSGGGHNEQFF. Full variable domain (rest looked up from reference TRBV9 and TRBJ2-1): DSGVTQTPKHLITATGQRVTLRCSPRSGDLSVYWYQQSLDQGLQFLIQYYNGEERAKGNILERFSAQQFPDLHSELNLSSLELGDSALYFCASSVSGGGHNEQFFGPGTRLTVL.

The chain links TRBV18 to TRBJ2-3; possibly TRBD2 for D (6 bases). This CDR3 region has 16 residues. The germline CDR1 and CDR2 sequences are KGHSH and LQKENI. Trimming stripped 2 bases from V and 4 bases from J, with 16 bases between. As DNA, the CDR3 is TGTGCCAGCTCACCAAGGAGACTAGGTTCGGCAGATACGCAGTATTTT. This gives the protein CASSPRRLGSADTQYF. The full variable domain, rest sourced from reference TRBV18 and TRBJ2-3, is NAGVMQNPRHLVRRRGQEARLRCSPMKGHSHVYWYRQLPEEGLKFMVYLQKENIIDESGMPKERFSAEFPKEGPSILRIQQVVRGDSAAYFCASSPRRLGSADTQYFGPGTRLTVL.

The V call is TRBV18, the J call TRBJ2-1; D remains ambiguous. V lost 3 bases to trimming and J lost 3 bases, with 9 bases between them. The CDR3 runs to 14 residues. Germline assignment: CDR1 KGHSH and CDR2 LQKENI. In DNA, the CDR3 is TGTGCCAGCTCACCTAGCCCCTTCTACAATGAGCAGTTCTTC. Its translation is CASSPSPFYNEQFF.

The gene calls are TRBV7-2 and TRBJ2-2; maybe TRBD1 (5 bases). Trimming took 2 bases from V and 1 from J, leaving 11 bases between them. This CDR3 contains 16 residues. CDR1 and CDR2 from the germline V gene are SGHTA and FQGNSA. CDR3 amino acids: CASSLFGTGNTGELFF. CDR3 DNA: TGTGCCAGCAGCTTATTCGGTACAGGGAACACCGGGGAGCTGTTTTTT.

The V call is TRBV19, the J call TRBJ2-4, with unresolved D. The CDR3 length is 16 residues. Germline V gene data show CDR1 as LNHDA and CDR2 as SQIVND (reference sequence). V was shortened by 1 base and J by 1 base, with 11 bases between the two germline ends. The CDR3 region has the DNA TGTGCCAGTAGTATAGTGGTTTTAGGGGCCAAAAACATTCAGTACTTC. Protein sequence: CASSIVVLGAKNIQYF.

This clone turned up a few times. The chain employs TRBV28 and TRBJ2-7, with a weak D call TRBD2 (5 bases). This CDR3 contains 12 residues. V was cut by 8 bases and J by 12 bases, with 20 bases left in between. Germline V gene lookup returns CDR1 MDHEN and CDR2 SYDVKM. In nucleotides, the CDR3 is TGTGCCAGCGTCGGGGTCCCGGAGAGTTTGTACTTC. This sequence encodes CASVGVPESLYF.